These 19 T cell receptor beta chains came from one sample sequenced in a study of Ad26.COV2.S vaccination and SARS-CoV-2 variants. Libraries were prepared by immunoSEQ multiplex PCR; TCRdb keeps only in-frame clonotypes and omits some of them. The sample contains 350,000 to 450,000 clones, over 75% of which appear only once. Indicated treatment: 15 to 20 received Ad26.COV2.S at low or high dose, single or two shots; several received placebo; per-sample allocation not given. After the first vaccine or placebo injection, samples were drawn on day 63. Sequences were derived from peripheral blood, sampled in a trial of Ad26.COV2.S vaccine versus placebo. The receptors stem from a person aged 18-60 years who received the Ad26.COV2.S COVID-19 vaccine or a placebo.

Only one count was recorded for this clone. This rearrangement joins TRBV11-2 to TRBJ2-2; TRBD1 might be the D (5 bases). There are 16 residues in the CDR3. V lost 5 bases, J lost 5 bases, and 18 bases lay in between. Germline-derived CDR1 and CDR2 are SGHAT and FQNNGV. The CDR3 region has the DNA TGTGCCAGCAGCCCAGGGTCCGTGGGGTTGACCGGGGAGCTGTTTTTT. Its translation: CASSPGSVGLTGELFF.

This clone was counted a few times. The same CDR3 is also encoded by other DNA sequences in this sample. The chain recombines TRBV19 with TRBJ2-7; D might be TRBD1 or TRBD2, each matching 5 bases. Trimming removed 3 bases from V and 6 bases from J, with 9 bases in between. The germline CDR1 and CDR2 sequences are LNHDA and SQIVND (reference sequence). This CDR3 has 12 residues. The CDR3 is CASSIGAGEQYF. In nucleotides, the CDR3 is TGTGCCAGTAGTATTGGGGCGGGCGAGCAGTACTTC.

V is TRBV5-1 and J is TRBJ2-7; 10 bases match TRBD1. The length of the CDR3 is 14 residues. The trim removed 4 bases at V and 3 bases at J, leaving 4 bases unmatched. Germline CDR1 reads SGHRS; CDR2 reads YFSETQ. The CDR3: CASSPGQGIYEQYF. The CDR3 coding sequence is TGCGCCAGCAGCCCGGGACAGGGGATCTACGAGCAGTACTTC.

The V call is TRBV19, the J call TRBJ2-7; D perhaps matches TRBD1 (6 bases). The CDR3 runs 14 residues. The germline gives CDR1 LNHDA, CDR2 SQIVND (reference sequence). V was pared by 4 bases and J by 5 bases, with 15 bases between. The CDR3: CASSRDTLGDEQYF. DNA of the CDR3: TGTGCCAGTAGTAGGGACACCCTTGGGGACGAGCAGTACTTC.

The chain links TRBV7-9 to TRBJ1-1, with D unclear. The CDR3 runs 15 residues. Germline lookup yields CDR1 SEHNR and CDR2 FQNEAQ (reference sequence). Trimming pared 1 base from V and 0 bases from J, leaving 9 bases between. CDR3 amino acids: CASSLGRRMNTEAFF. The CDR3 bases are TGTGCCAGCAGCTTAGGGCGTCGAATGAACACTGAAGCTTTCTTT.

The chain recombines TRBV7-9 with TRBJ1-1, with no clear D. V lost 5 bases to trimming and J lost 8 bases, with 12 bases between them. Germline CDR1 SEHNR, CDR2 FQNEAQ (reference sequence). The CDR3 runs to 12 residues. The CDR3 sequence: CASSPWADEAFF. DNA of the CDR3: TGTGCCAGCAGCCCATGGGCAGACGAAGCTTTCTTT.

V usage is TRBV28 and J usage is TRBJ2-3; D may be TRBD2 (5 bases). Germline assignment: CDR1 MDHEN and CDR2 SYDVKM. This CDR3 is 14 amino acids long. V was trimmed by 5 bases and J by 3 bases, leaving 12 bases between them. The CDR3 spells CASSPDWETDTQYF. The DNA for the CDR3 is TGTGCCAGCAGTCCCGATTGGGAGACAGATACGCAGTATTTT.

The genes are TRBV6-5 and TRBJ2-7; 9 bases align to TRBD1. After removal of 2 bases from V and 3 bases from J, the junction contained 8 bases not matched to a gene. Per the germline V gene, CDR1 is MNHEY and CDR2 is SVGAGI. The CDR3 contains 16 residues. Written as DNA, the CDR3 is TGTGCCAGCAGTTACATATACGGGACAGGGAACTACGAGCAGTACTTC. Amino acids: CASSYIYGTGNYEQYF.

The genes are TRBV4-3 and TRBJ2-7; 7 nucleotides match TRBD1. Germline values: CDR1 LGHNA, CDR2 YSLEER. Unmatched junction bases numbered 10, after V lost 4 bases and J lost 4 bases. The CDR3 covers 15 residues. The CDR3 sequence: CASSLNHRGAYEQYF. For the CDR3, the DNA is TGCGCCAGCAGCCTAAACCACAGGGGTGCTTACGAGCAGTACTTC.

The chain employs TRBV7-9 and TRBJ1-4; TRBD1 is a possible D gene (5 bases). Germline-derived CDR1 and CDR2 are SEHNR and FQNEAQ (reference sequence). V lost 1 base, J lost 7 bases, and 13 bases lay in between. The CDR3 sequence is 15 residues long. Written as DNA, the CDR3 is TGTGCCAGCAGCTTAGAATCTGGGGGTGGTGAAAAACTGTTTTTT. It is translated as CASSLESGGGEKLFF.

The chain uses TRBV7-9 and TRBJ2-3, with no clear D. Trimming stripped 6 bases from V and 0 bases from J, with 16 bases between. Germline V gene lookup returns CDR1 SEHNR and CDR2 FQNEAQ (reference sequence). The CDR3 totals 16 residues. The CDR3 bases are TGTGCCAGCAGTTACCGCCGACTGGAAAGCACAGATACGCAGTATTTT. This sequence encodes CASSYRRLESTDTQYF.

The J gene is TRBJ2-1, the V gene TRBV20-1; TRBD2 matches 9 bases. The junction had 6 bases not matched to a gene; V was cut back by 3 bases and J by 0 bases. This CDR3 comprises 16 residues. Germline V gene data show CDR1 as DFQATT and CDR2 as SNEGSKA (reference sequence). CDR3 residues: CSASTLAGASYNEQFF. The CDR3 DNA reads TGCAGTGCTAGTACCTTAGCGGGAGCCTCCTACAATGAGCAGTTCTTC.

The chain employs TRBV5-1 and TRBJ2-7; D perhaps matches TRBD1 (6 bases). V was pared by 6 bases and J by 5 bases, with 18 bases between. The length of the CDR3 is 14 residues. Germline loops: CDR1 SGHRS, CDR2 YFSETQ. CDR3 nucleotide sequence: TGCGCCAGCACCCCGAGGGGGAGAGGGGACGAGCAGTACTTC. Translation gives CASTPRGRGDEQYF.

CDR3 DNA sequence: TGTGCCAGCAGCCTATTGTTAGACAGGAACGATGGCTACACCTTC. Amino acids: CASSLLLDRNDGYTF. This chain links TRBV7-9 with TRBJ1-2; D is possibly TRBD1 (6 bases). V lost 5 bases to trimming and J lost 6 bases, with 19 bases between them. The CDR3 contains 15 residues. CDR1 and CDR2 from the germline V gene are SEHNR and FQNEAQ (reference sequence). The variable domain in full, with the rest retrieved from reference TRBV7-9 and TRBJ1-2, is DTGVSQNPRHKITKRGQNVTFRCDPISEHNRLYWYRQTLGQGPEFLTYFQNEAQLEKSRLLSDRFSAERPKGSFSTLEIQRTEQGDSAMYLCASSLLLDRNDGYTFGSGTRLTVV.

This chain connects TRBV7-2 to TRBJ2-2; 7 nucleotides line up with TRBD2. This CDR3 comprises 17 residues. The V segment lost 0 bases and the J segment 5 bases; nucleotides outside the gene matches: 9. Germline V gene sequence: CDR1 SGHTA, CDR2 FQGNSA. The CDR3 loop reads CASSLAQGGGRTGELFF. The CDR3 DNA reads as TGTGCCAGCAGCTTAGCGCAGGGCGGGGGTCGGACCGGGGAGCTGTTTTTT.

The chain carries TRBV10-3 and TRBJ2-7, with D perhaps matching TRBD1 (6 bases). This CDR3 is built from 14 residues. The V gene lost 6 bases and the J gene lost 7 bases, with 19 bases spanning the gap. Germline CDR1 and CDR2: ENHRY and SYGVKD. The CDR3 coding sequence is TGTGCCATCAGCCAGCCGGGACACGACCGGGAGCAGTACTTC. It yields the protein CAISQPGHDREQYF.

The rearrangement links TRBV6-5 to TRBJ1-2; 8 bases line up with TRBD1. The V segment lost 1 base and the J segment 6 bases; nucleotides outside the gene matches: 10. The germline V gene has CDR1 MNHEY and CDR2 SVGAGI. The CDR3 sequence is 16 residues long. The CDR3 sequence: CASSYYRWTGSHGYTF. As DNA, the CDR3 is TGTGCCAGCAGTTACTACCGGTGGACAGGGTCTCATGGCTACACCTTC.

V gene TRBV6-5 combines with J gene TRBJ2-5; D may be TRBD2 (6 bases). The CDR3 sequence is 14 residues long. V shed 5 bases and J shed 2 bases, with 12 bases lying between them. The germline V gene has CDR1 MNHEY and CDR2 SVGAGI. The CDR3 sequence: CASSTGVVQETQYF. CDR3 DNA: TGTGCCAGCAGTACGGGAGTGGTACAAGAGACCCAGTACTTC.

This clone was observed a few times. J is TRBJ1-5 and V is TRBV20-1; D not resolved. The germline gives CDR1 DFQATT, CDR2 SNEGSKA (reference sequence). The CDR3 loop spans 13 amino acids. V lost 3 bases to trimming and J lost 6 bases, with 12 bases between them. The CDR3: CSASEMESQPQHF. CDR3 nucleotide sequence: TGCAGTGCTAGTGAGATGGAGAGTCAGCCCCAGCATTTT.